This T cell receptor beta chain was observed in a study of identical twins (dated by TCRdb to the mid-2010s). Study-wide context: TCR alpha and beta repertoires from monozygotic twins, unrelated adults of various ages and cord blood were deep-sequenced to test whether fetal clonotypes persist. To rule out contamination, replicate twin experiments were performed at different times with different library preparation protocols. Broad study findings and their caveats: Excess twin sharing in beta out-of-frame sequences was weaker because fewer shared sequences lowered the signal-to-noise ratio. Compared with coincidental sharing between unrelated individuals, out-of-frame TCR alpha sequences shared between twins showed an excess of sequences with low generation probability. Because the same donors could not be followed over many years, the conclusions relied on cross-sectional statistical analysis. Zero-insertion analyses could be partly confounded by invariant T cells such as MAIT and iNKT, although diverse VJ usage argued against such confounding for most clonotypes. In monozygotic twins, recombination models systematically underestimated out-of-frame TCR alpha sharing, but the models matched the sharing seen between unrelated individuals. Fewer insertions were carried by abundant cord blood beta clonotypes, a similar but weaker trend appeared in young adult naive repertoires, and no such trend appeared in memory repertoires.

Receptors were amplified or captured by 5' RACE. The data were produced on an Illumina HiSeq 2000. A universal primer binding site was added through template switching, and the final cDNA carried a unique molecular identifier so that TCR cDNA molecules could be counted accurately. Specific primers in the conserved constant-segment region were used to synthesize first-strand cDNA for TCR alpha and beta chains. To control for contamination, each cDNA library was double barcoded with a SMART-Mk sample barcode plus Illumina barcodes. TruSeq adapter sequences along with Illumina sample barcodes were introduced in two successive PCR steps. The Illumina HiSeq platform was used with custom primers to sequence TCR alpha and beta cDNA libraries. Concerning the study's data processing: Raw reads were processed with MiGEC to extract unique molecular identifiers, and MiXCR was used to determine CDR3 positions. Recombination models were inferred per individual with the repgenHMM and IGoR tools using an EM algorithm. The tcR package in R was used for shared clonotype analysis, with sharing normalized by the product of cloneset sizes. To study raw recombination without the effects of thymic and clonal selection, out-of-frame nonproductive sequences were analyzed. The public reads were reprocessed in TCRdb via fastp at Q25 and MiXCR, keeping in-frame beta chains. Rows with one shared CDR3 protein collapse into an entry with the most common genes and DNA. The V and J calls shown here were made by TCRdb, not taken from the authors' results. Within this sample are about 690,000 distinct CDR3 sequences, with approximately 6% of them counted one time only. Clones ranked in the top ten supply about 1.8% of the sample.

Every donor was a healthy Caucasian. The researchers also sequenced three unrelated adults who were not twins: a male aged 18 to 29, a male aged 50 to 59, and a female aged 50 to 59. Miltenyi CD45RO+ enrichment and human naive T-cell isolation kits were used to isolate memory (CD45RO+) and naive T cells from PBMC. Looking up the germline V gene (reference sequence) yields CDR1 DFQATT and CDR2 SNEGSKA. V is pared back by 4 bases and J by 0 bases, with 13 bases lying between the germline termini. Reading from cysteine to phenylalanine, the CDR3 counts 15 amino acids. This entry keeps only the CDR3 DNA: 45 bases, framed from base 1. This clonotype was counted at least ten times. The antigen it recognizes is unknown. No much larger clone exists at a distance of one base, and base qualities are not known.

This receptor chain uses TRBV20-1 and TRBJ1-3, with the D segment identity uncertain. Sample: naive T cells sorted from blood. In the paper's terms, the cell subset or site label means: cells isolated with a human naive T-cell isolation kit. The TCR comes from a man aged 18 to 35 in good health. The CDR3 is CSATRQPVSGNTIYF. Read as DNA, the sequence is TGCAGTGCTACCCGTCAGCCTGTCTCTGGAAACACCATATATTTT.